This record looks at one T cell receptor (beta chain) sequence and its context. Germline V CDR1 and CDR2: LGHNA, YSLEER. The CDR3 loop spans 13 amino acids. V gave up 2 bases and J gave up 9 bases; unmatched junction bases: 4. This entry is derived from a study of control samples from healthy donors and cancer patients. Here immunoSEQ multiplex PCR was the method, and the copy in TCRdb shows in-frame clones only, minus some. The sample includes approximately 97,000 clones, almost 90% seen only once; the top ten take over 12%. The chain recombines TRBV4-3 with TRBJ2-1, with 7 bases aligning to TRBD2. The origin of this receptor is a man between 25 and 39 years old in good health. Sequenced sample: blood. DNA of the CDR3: TGCGCCAGCAGCCAAAGACTAGCCGGTGAGCAGTTCTTC. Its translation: CASSQRLAGEQFF.